These 19 T cell receptor beta chains came from one sample sequenced in a study of Ad26.COV2.S vaccination and SARS-CoV-2 variants. The assay was immunoSEQ multiplex PCR, and TCRdb's table has in-frame clones only and misses some. This sample yields hundreds of thousands of clones, of which 70% to 90% are seen a single time; approximately 1.5% belongs to the top ten. Treatment of the sample: about 20 received Ad26.COV2.S at low or high dose, single or two shots; 5 received placebo; per-sample allocation not given. Vaccine and placebo recipients were sampled on day 63 after the first injection. The source material was peripheral blood, sampled in a trial of Ad26.COV2.S vaccine versus placebo. The source of these receptors is a person aged 18 to 59 who received the Ad26.COV2.S COVID-19 vaccine or a placebo.

This clone has only a few counts. The rearrangement uses TRBV24-1 and TRBJ2-2, with D unresolved. Germline CDR1 is KGHDR and CDR2 is SFDVKD. Trimming removed 9 bases at V and 6 bases at J, with 13 bases between. The length of the CDR3 is 13 residues. The CDR3 nucleotides are TGTGCCACCGGCATCATGGGCGCCGGGGAGCTGTTTTTT. Translation gives CATGIMGAGELFF.

This chain's CDR3 is CASNRARQANTGELFF. CDR3 in DNA: TGTGCCAGCAATAGAGCAAGACAAGCGAACACCGGGGAGCTGTTTTTT. The chain links TRBV5-8 to TRBJ2-2; D not certain. The germline V and J ends were trimmed by 6 bases and 0 bases, with 15 bases remaining between them. This CDR3 is 16 amino acids long. Germline CDR1 SGHTS, CDR2 YDEGEE.

V is TRBV24-1 and J is TRBJ2-2; 8 bases map to TRBD1. CDR3 length: 17 residues. V lost 3 bases, J lost 4 bases, and 9 bases stayed unmatched. CDR1 is KGHDR, CDR2 SFDVKD, per germline. The CDR3 region has the DNA TGTGCCACCAGTGATCAAACCAGGGGGCGAGGCACCGGGGAGCTGTTTTTT. Protein sequence: CATSDQTRGRGTGELFF.

J is TRBJ2-5 and V is TRBV5-1; D remains unclear. With 3 bases removed from V and 6 bases from J, the gap between germline ends came to 6 bases. Looked up from germline, CDR1 is SGHRS and CDR2 is YFSETQ. The CDR3 is made up of 11 amino acids. The CDR3 spells CASSSGQTQYF. CDR3 nucleotide sequence: TGCGCCAGCAGCTCCGGCCAGACCCAGTACTTC.

The rearrangement joins TRBV5-4 to TRBJ1-1, with D perhaps TRBD1 (5 bases). V shed 3 bases and J shed 4 bases, with 7 bases lying between them. Germline V gene lookup returns CDR1 SGHNT and CDR2 YYREEE (reference sequence). CDR3 length equals 12 residues. CDR3 coding DNA: TGTGCCAGCAGCTGGGGCAGCACTGAAGCTTTCTTT. Protein product: CASSWGSTEAFF.

The V and J genes are TRBV7-9 and TRBJ2-3; D uncertain. The V gene lost 4 bases and the J gene lost 4 bases, with 3 bases spanning the gap. This CDR3 contains 11 residues. The germline gives CDR1 SEHNR, CDR2 FQNEAQ (reference sequence). DNA for the CDR3: TGTGCCAGCAGCTCATCAGATACGCAGTATTTT. This encodes CASSSSDTQYF.

As to this clone: Distinct nucleotide sequences in the sample also encode this CDR3. The rearrangement uses TRBV5-1 and TRBJ1-1; tentatively, D is TRBD1 (5 bases). CDR3 length: 15 amino acids. Germline-derived CDR1 and CDR2 are SGHRS and YFSETQ. Trimming took off 0 bases at V and 0 bases at J, with 9 bases between the two ends. The CDR3 nucleotides are TGCGCCAGCAGCTTGGGGGGCAGGATGAACACTGAAGCTTTCTTT. Residues: CASSLGGRMNTEAFF.

V gene TRBV24-1 combines with J gene TRBJ2-1; TRBD2 agrees at 13 bases. V lost 6 bases and J lost 11; bases outside the gene matches: 6. This CDR3 comprises 14 residues. Germline CDR1 and CDR2: KGHDR and SFDVKD. In DNA, the CDR3 is TGTGCCACCAGTCCTCCGACTAGCGGGGGGAAGCAGTTCTTC. Its translation: CATSPPTSGGKQFF.

V gene TRBV11-1 combines with J gene TRBJ2-7, with TRBD1 matching 10 bases. Per germline, CDR1 SGHAT and CDR2 FQDESV (reference sequence). CDR3 length: 14 residues. J lost 4 bases, V lost 5 bases, and 5 bases had no gene match. CDR3 in amino acids: CASSARDRGYEQYF. The CDR3 DNA reads as TGTGCCAGCAGCGCCCGGGACAGGGGTTACGAGCAGTACTTC.

The chain has TRBV27 and TRBJ2-6; D perhaps matches TRBD2 (5 bases). Trimming removed 2 bases at V and 4 bases at J, with 12 bases between. The CDR3 spans 16 residues. In germline, CDR1 is MNHEY, CDR2 SMNVEV (reference sequence). The CDR3 DNA reads as TGTGCCAGCAGTTTAGAGGGTACCTTCGGGGCCAACGTCCTGACTTTC. Translated: CASSLEGTFGANVLTF.

The gene calls are TRBV5-1 and TRBJ2-3; 10 nucleotides match TRBD1. The V gene end was trimmed by 5 bases and the J gene end by 5 bases; junction bases not matched to a gene: 11. This CDR3 comprises 16 residues. Germline CDR1 SGHRS, CDR2 YFSETQ. In DNA form, the CDR3 reads TGCGCCAGCAGGGACTTCCGGGACAGGGGCGTAGATACGCAGTATTTT. Residues: CASRDFRDRGVDTQYF.

This rearrangement joins TRBV9 to TRBJ2-3, with D unclear. The CDR3 contains 16 residues. Germline V gene data show CDR1 as SGDLS and CDR2 as YYNGEE. V was clipped by 2 bases and J by 0 bases, with 13 bases between them. CDR3 sequence reads: CASSVQDSVSTDTQYF. CDR3 nucleotide sequence: TGTGCCAGCAGCGTGCAGGATTCCGTGAGCACAGATACGCAGTATTTT. Full variable domain (missing parts from reference TRBV9 and TRBJ2-3): DSGVTQTPKHLITATGQRVTLRCSPRSGDLSVYWYQQSLDQGLQFLIQYYNGEERAKGNILERFSAQQFPDLHSELNLSSLELGDSALYFCASSVQDSVSTDTQYFGPGTRLTVL.

The V gene is TRBV2, the J gene TRBJ2-7; D possibly corresponds to TRBD2 (5 bases). Germline V lookup: CDR1 SNHLY, CDR2 FYNNEI. The CDR3 is 13 residues long. V was pared by 5 bases and J by 9 bases, with 17 bases between. The CDR3 DNA reads as TGTGCCAGCAGTCCTGGACTGGCCATTGGGCAGTACTTC. This codes for CASSPGLAIGQYF.

This clone was counted between two and nine times. The chain links TRBV3-1 (or the pseudogene TRBV3-2) to TRBJ2-2, with D perhaps matching TRBD1 (7 bases). V lost 5 bases, J lost 0 bases, and 10 bases lay in between. The length of the CDR3 is 15 residues. In germline, CDR1 is LGHDT, CDR2 YNNKEL (reference sequence). The CDR3 protein is CASSSGGSNTGELFF. CDR3 nucleotide sequence: TGTGCCAGCAGCTCAGGGGGGTCGAACACCGGGGAGCTGTTTTTT.

The V call is TRBV3-1 (or the pseudogene TRBV3-2), the J call TRBJ1-6, with a possible D match to TRBD1 (6 bases). The V end was cut by 3 bases, the J end by 5 bases, with 8 bases between. The CDR3 is made up of 14 amino acids. Germline values: CDR1 LGHDT, CDR2 YNNKEL (reference sequence). The CDR3 loop is CASSHGQHNSPLHF. CDR3 nucleotide sequence: TGTGCCAGCAGCCACGGACAGCATAATTCACCCCTCCACTTT.

Note on this clone: This CDR3 is also generated by other DNA sequences in the sample. This chain uses TRBV2 with TRBJ2-7; a possible D gene is TRBD1 (6 bases). Germline CDR1 reads SNHLY; CDR2 reads FYNNEI. The CDR3 extends over 13 amino acids. Trimming stripped 3 bases from V and 1 base from J, with 7 bases between. In DNA, the CDR3 is TGTGCCAGCAGTGACAGGGGTTCCTACGAGCAGTACTTC. Translation gives CASSDRGSYEQYF.

The J gene is TRBJ2-5, the V gene TRBV3-1 (or the pseudogene TRBV3-2); 8 bases are shared with TRBD2. CDR1 is LGHDT and CDR2 is YNNKEL in the germline V gene (reference sequence). The CDR3 extends over 18 amino acids. The V gene end was trimmed by 1 base and the J gene end by 3 bases; junction bases not matched to a gene: 13. Here the CDR3 reads CASSQAQPRGGLKETQYF. The CDR3 DNA sequence: TGTGCCAGCAGCCAAGCGCAACCTCGGGGGGGTCTTAAAGAGACCCAGTACTTC.

The chain employs TRBV5-6 and TRBJ2-7, with D maybe TRBD2 (6 bases). Trimming shortened V by 2 bases and J by 2 bases, and 8 bases separated the two germline ends. Germline V gene lookup returns CDR1 SGHDT and CDR2 YYEEEE. The CDR3 consists of 13 residues. CDR3 region: CASSFTSPYEQYF. CDR3 nucleotide sequence: TGTGCCAGCAGCTTTACTAGCCCCTACGAGCAGTACTTC. Looking up the rest from reference TRBV5-6 and TRBJ2-7 gives the full variable domain: DAGVTQSPTHLIKTRGQQVTLRCSPKSGHDTVSWYQQALGQGPQFIFQYYEEEERQRGNFPDRFSGHQFPNYSSELNVNALLLGDSALYLCASSFTSPYEQYFGPGTRLTVT.

This clone was counted only a few times. The rearrangement joins TRBV5-1 to TRBJ1-5, with 8 nucleotides matching TRBD1. The CDR3 loop spans 16 amino acids. Germline values: CDR1 SGHRS, CDR2 YFSETQ. The V gene end was trimmed by 1 base and the J gene end by 4 bases; junction bases not matched to a gene: 7. This CDR3 is CASSLSPGQGNQPQHF. Written as DNA, the CDR3 is TGCGCCAGCAGCTTGAGCCCCGGACAGGGAAATCAGCCCCAGCATTTT.